One sample yielded the 9 T cell receptor beta chains listed below, sequenced in a study of blood T cell repertoires in COVID-19. The repertoire was sequenced with immunoSEQ multiplex PCR; TCRdb's copy has only in-frame clones and lacks some. Found here are around 450,000 clones, about 85% of them singletons; the top ten hold under 0.85%. Sequenced: PBMCs or T cells enriched from blood (not recorded which). The receptor source for this set is a woman aged 18-29 years who had recovered from COVID-19.

The chain couples TRBV6-1 to TRBJ2-2, with 7 bases lining up with TRBD1. Germline V gene lookup returns CDR1 MNHNS and CDR2 SASEGT. The V and J ends lost 2 bases and 3 bases, in that order; junction bases with no gene match: 3. This CDR3 has 15 amino acids. CDR3 in DNA: TGTGCCAGCAGTGAACGAGACAGGGACACCGGGGAGCTGTTTTTT. Its protein product is CASSERDRDTGELFF.

The V and J genes are TRBV7-6 and TRBJ1-3; possibly TRBD1 for D (5 bases). Trimming shortened V by 2 bases and J by 0 bases, and 14 bases separated the two germline ends. Germline V lookup: CDR1 SGHVS, CDR2 FNYEAQ. The CDR3 covers 17 residues. CDR3 coding DNA: TGTGCCAGCAGCTTATCTAACGACGGGGGCTCTGGAAACACCATATATTTT. Amino acid sequence: CASSLSNDGGSGNTIYF. The whole variable domain, filled in from reference TRBV7-6 and TRBJ1-3, reads GAGVSQSPRYKVTKRGQDVALRCDPISGHVSLYWYRQALGQGPEFLTYFNYEAQQDKSGLPNDRFSAERPEGSISTLTIQRTEQRDSAMYRCASSLSNDGGSGNTIYFGEGSWLTVV.

This clone was picked up a small number of times. The V call is TRBV5-4, the J call TRBJ1-6; possible D gene TRBD1, 5 bases. CDR3 size: 13 residues. CDR1 SGHNT and CDR2 YYREEE come from the germline V gene (reference sequence). The V gene lost 3 bases and the J gene lost 6 bases, with 7 bases spanning the gap. The DNA for the CDR3 is TGTGCCAGCAGCTCCGGGGGTAATTCACCCCTCCACTTT. Translating it yields CASSSGGNSPLHF.

The chain uses TRBV28 and TRBJ2-7; 10 positions match TRBD2. The germline V gene has CDR1 MDHEN and CDR2 SYDVKM. This CDR3 comprises 14 residues. V trimming: 6 bases; J trimming: 5 bases; junction bases outside the gene matches: 7. CDR3 bases: TGTGCCAGCAGCAACAGCGGGGGGGCCAACGAGCAGTACTTC. Residues: CASSNSGGANEQYF.

The rearrangement uses TRBV2 and TRBJ1-1, with D tentatively TRBD1 (5 bases). Germline loops: CDR1 SNHLY, CDR2 FYNNEI. The CDR3 has 13 residues. V was cut by 7 bases and J by 3 bases, with 12 bases left in between. The CDR3 nucleotides are TGTGCCAGCAATGCGGGGCCCTACACTGAAGCTTTCTTT. This gives the protein CASNAGPYTEAFF.

CDR3: CASSPGSGGKTDTQYF. The CDR3 region has the DNA TGCGCCAGCAGCCCCGGGAGCGGGGGGAAAACAGATACGCAGTATTTT. J is TRBJ2-3 and V is TRBV4-1; 9 bases match TRBD2. The CDR3 covers 16 residues. Trimming cost V 4 bases and J 3 bases; bases outside gene matches: 8. The V gene's germline CDR1 is MGHRA and CDR2 YSYEKL.

The chain is built from TRBV5-1 and TRBJ2-3; D is possibly TRBD2 (6 bases). The CDR3 is made up of 16 amino acids. V lost 2 bases, J lost 0 bases, and 13 bases lay in between. From germline, CDR1 is SGHRS and CDR2 YFSETQ. In DNA form, the CDR3 reads TGCGCCAGCAGCTTTGTTAGCGGTGCTAGCACAGATACGCAGTATTTT. Translating it yields CASSFVSGASTDTQYF.

CDR3 loop: CASGASGGPGPGELFF. The CDR3 bases are TGTGCCAGCGGGGCTAGCGGGGGGCCGGGGCCCGGGGAGCTGTTTTTT. This rearrangement joins TRBV28 to TRBJ2-2; 11 nucleotides match TRBD2. The V segment lost 8 bases and the J segment 6 bases; nucleotides outside the gene matches: 11. This CDR3 is 16 amino acids long. Germline lookup yields CDR1 MDHEN and CDR2 SYDVKM.

The chain uses TRBV5-1 and TRBJ2-3, with 7 nucleotides matching TRBD1. CDR1 and CDR2 from the germline V gene are SGHRS and YFSETQ. The CDR3 loop spans 15 amino acids. Losses at the gene ends were 0 bases for V and 7 bases for J; bases not matched to a gene: 8. The CDR3 nucleotides read TGCGCCAGCAGCTTGGATGAGGGGGCAGTATATACGCAGTATTTT. Amino acid sequence: CASSLDEGAVYTQYF.